A selection of T cell receptor beta chains follows, all from one sample in a study of T-cell reconstitution after alpha-beta-depleted transplantation in children. TCRdb fed the PCR reads into MiXCR, producing one record per CDR3 protein. Seen here are around 110,000 distinct CDR3 sequences, about a tenth observed once, and the top ten hold around 34%. Sequenced here: PBMCs, sampled before TCRalphabeta/CD19-depleted stem cell transplant. Receptors originate from a boy aged 2-9 years with acute lymphoblastic leukemia, due to receive a stem cell transplant. Each CDR3 is given with its conserved first and last residue. D genes are given only for firm matches. Some rows have no size entry. The others give once, few or many, or a class for an expanded clone.

clone_size: many
v_call: TRBV3-1
d_call: .
j_call: TRBJ2-1
cdr3_aa: CASSHTQGWGEQFF
cdr3_nt: TGTGCCAGCAGCCACACCCAGGGGTGGGGTGAGCAGTTCTTC

clone_size: few
v_call: TRBV5-1
d_call: TRBD2
j_call: TRBJ2-7
cdr3_aa: CASSLDGTSGRYEQYF
cdr3_nt: TGCGCCAGCAGCCTAGACGGGACTAGCGGGAGATACGAGCAGTACTTC

clone_size: .
v_call: TRBV3-1
d_call: TRBD2
j_call: TRBJ2-7
cdr3_aa: CASSQGGLAGEQYF
cdr3_nt: TGTGCCAGCAGCCAAGGGGGGCTAGCGGGCGAGCAGTACTTC

clone_size: many
v_call: TRBV3-1
d_call: .
j_call: TRBJ2-3
cdr3_aa: CASSSGLSTQYF
cdr3_nt: TGTGCCAGCAGCAGCGGGTTGAGTACGCAGTATTTT

clone_size: many
v_call: TRBV7-9
d_call: TRBD1
j_call: TRBJ2-7
cdr3_aa: CASSAPGQGGEQYF
cdr3_nt: TGTGCCAGCAGCGCCCCCGGACAGGGAGGCGAGCAGTACTTC

clone_size: .
v_call: TRBV5-6
d_call: TRBD2
j_call: TRBJ2-1
cdr3_aa: CASSLSAGGYNEQFF
cdr3_nt: TGTGCCAGCAGCTTATCAGCGGGAGGGTACAATGAGCAGTTCTTC

clone_size: many
v_call: TRBV27
d_call: .
j_call: TRBJ2-1
cdr3_aa: CASSLYSGNEQFF
cdr3_nt: TGTGCCAGCAGTTTGTACTCTGGGAATGAGCAGTTCTTC

clone_size: large
v_call: TRBV3-1
d_call: .
j_call: TRBJ1-2
cdr3_aa: CASSQDGAGLDYGYTF
cdr3_nt: TGTGCCAGCAGCCAAGATGGGGCAGGTCTGGACTATGGCTACACCTTC

clone_size: .
v_call: TRBV5-6
d_call: .
j_call: TRBJ2-7
cdr3_aa: CAMGPGPSYEQYF
cdr3_nt: TGTGCCATGGGCCCCGGGCCCTCCTACGAGCAGTACTTC

clone_size: few
v_call: TRBV11-1
d_call: .
j_call: TRBJ2-3
cdr3_aa: CASSLIPTDTDTQYF
cdr3_nt: TGTGCCAGCAGCTTAATCCCCACGGACACAGATACGCAGTATTTT

clone_size: .
v_call: TRBV6-2/TRBV6-3
d_call: .
j_call: TRBJ1-5
cdr3_aa: CASSYWGGADSRPQHF
cdr3_nt: TGTGCCAGCAGTTATTGGGGTGGGGCAGATAGCAGGCCCCAGCATTTT

clone_size: .
v_call: TRBV5-1
d_call: TRBD2
j_call: TRBJ2-3
cdr3_aa: CASSFASGITDTQYF
cdr3_nt: TGCGCCAGCAGCTTCGCTAGCGGGATCACAGATACGCAGTATTTT

clone_size: .
v_call: TRBV18
d_call: TRBD1
j_call: TRBJ2-3
cdr3_aa: CASSPGQSDTQYF
cdr3_nt: TGTGCCAGCTCACCGGGACAGAGTGATACGCAGTATTTT

clone_size: .
v_call: TRBV28
d_call: .
j_call: TRBJ2-5
cdr3_aa: CASRPGLAFVETQYF
cdr3_nt: TGTGCCAGCAGACCCGGGCTAGCGTTTGTCGAGACCCAGTACTTC

clone_size: many
v_call: TRBV3-1
d_call: .
j_call: TRBJ2-2
cdr3_aa: CASSQDPPRSGELFF
cdr3_nt: TGTGCCAGCAGCCAAGACCCCCCTAGGTCCGGGGAGCTGTTTTTT

clone_size: few
v_call: TRBV10-2
d_call: .
j_call: TRBJ1-3
cdr3_aa: CASSDPGRGLSGNTIYF
cdr3_nt: TGCGCCAGCAGTGACCCCGGACGGGGACTCTCTGGAAACACCATATATTTT

clone_size: many
v_call: TRBV4-1
d_call: .
j_call: TRBJ2-2
cdr3_aa: CASKKTGTGELFF
cdr3_nt: TGCGCCAGCAAAAAGACGGGCACCGGGGAGCTGTTTTTT

clone_size: .
v_call: TRBV6-5
d_call: .
j_call: TRBJ1-1
cdr3_aa: CASSYNWGRATEAFF
cdr3_nt: TGTGCCAGCAGTTACAACTGGGGGCGCGCCACTGAAGCTTTCTTT

clone_size: few
v_call: TRBV10-3
d_call: TRBD2
j_call: TRBJ2-7
cdr3_aa: CAISRTSSYEQYF
cdr3_nt: TGTGCCATCAGTAGGACTAGCTCCTACGAGCAGTACTTC

clone_size: many
v_call: TRBV27
d_call: TRBD2
j_call: TRBJ2-7
cdr3_aa: CASSLGGFGGYEQYF
cdr3_nt: TGTGCCAGCAGTTTGGGGGGGTTTGGAGGCTACGAGCAGTACTTC

clone_size: few
v_call: TRBV20-1
d_call: TRBD1
j_call: TRBJ2-1
cdr3_aa: CSAKFRGHQYNEQFF
cdr3_nt: TGCAGTGCTAAGTTCAGGGGGCACCAATACAATGAGCAGTTCTTC

clone_size: few
v_call: TRBV6-1
d_call: .
j_call: TRBJ1-5
cdr3_aa: CASNPGTSANQPQHF
cdr3_nt: TGTGCCAGCAACCCCGGGACTTCTGCAAATCAGCCCCAGCATTTT

clone_size: many
v_call: TRBV5-5
d_call: .
j_call: TRBJ2-7
cdr3_aa: CASSFTGSYEQYF
cdr3_nt: TGTGCCAGCAGCTTTACAGGGTCCTACGAGCAGTACTTC

clone_size: many
v_call: TRBV5-5
d_call: .
j_call: TRBJ1-5
cdr3_aa: CASSQVGGAGQPQHF
cdr3_nt: TGTGCCAGCAGCCAAGTCGGGGGGGCCGGGCAGCCCCAGCATTTT

clone_size: few
v_call: TRBV9
d_call: TRBD2
j_call: TRBJ2-2
cdr3_aa: CASSPRGTSRNTGELFF
cdr3_nt: TGTGCCAGCAGCCCCCGAGGGACTAGCAGGAACACCGGGGAGCTGTTTTTT

clone_size: few
v_call: TRBV4-2
d_call: .
j_call: TRBJ2-3
cdr3_aa: CASSQGGESDTQYF
cdr3_nt: TGTGCCAGCAGCCAAGGCGGCGAGTCAGATACGCAGTATTTT

clone_size: many
v_call: TRBV20-1
d_call: TRBD1
j_call: TRBJ1-3
cdr3_aa: CSAGDSGNTIYF
cdr3_nt: TGCAGTGCTGGGGACAGCGGAAACACCATATATTTT

clone_size: few
v_call: TRBV5-4
d_call: .
j_call: TRBJ2-1
cdr3_aa: CASRGGRGASYNEQFF
cdr3_nt: TGTGCCAGCAGGGGGGGCAGGGGGGCTTCCTACAATGAGCAGTTCTTC

clone_size: many
v_call: TRBV5-1
d_call: TRBD2
j_call: TRBJ2-1
cdr3_aa: CASSLVGTNSYNEQFF
cdr3_nt: TGCGCCAGCAGCTTGGTAGGGACTAACTCCTACAATGAGCAGTTCTTC

clone_size: many
v_call: TRBV7-2
d_call: .
j_call: TRBJ2-7
cdr3_aa: CASSLDTARIYEQYF
cdr3_nt: TGTGCCAGCAGCTTAGACACTGCCCGTATCTACGAGCAGTACTTC

clone_size: .
v_call: TRBV18
d_call: TRBD1
j_call: TRBJ1-6
cdr3_aa: CASSPEGAASPLHF
cdr3_nt: TGTGCCAGCTCACCGGAGGGGGCGGCTTCACCCCTCCACTTT

clone_size: many
v_call: TRBV7-7
d_call: TRBD2
j_call: TRBJ2-3
cdr3_aa: CASSSGGLEDTQYF
cdr3_nt: TGTGCTAGCAGCTCGGGGGGACTTGAAGATACGCAGTATTTT

clone_size: few
v_call: TRBV11-2
d_call: .
j_call: TRBJ1-1
cdr3_aa: CASSSRGTAEAFF
cdr3_nt: TGTGCCAGCAGCTCCCGGGGGACGGCTGAAGCTTTCTTT

clone_size: .
v_call: TRBV5-6
d_call: .
j_call: TRBJ2-7
cdr3_aa: CASSIQREQYF
cdr3_nt: TGTGCCAGCAGCATCCAGCGGGAGCAGTACTTC

clone_size: few
v_call: TRBV20-1
d_call: .
j_call: TRBJ2-7
cdr3_aa: CSASLPPRTRESYEQYF
cdr3_nt: TGCAGTGCTAGCCTCCCTCCTCGAACTCGCGAATCCTACGAGCAGTACTTC

clone_size: .
v_call: TRBV7-9
d_call: .
j_call: TRBJ2-5
cdr3_aa: CASSLGTVGGTQYF
cdr3_nt: TGTGCCAGCAGCTTGGGTACGGTCGGAGGGACCCAGTACTTC

clone_size: few
v_call: TRBV20-1
d_call: .
j_call: TRBJ1-5
cdr3_aa: CSASPGPNPYSNQPQHF
cdr3_nt: TGCAGTGCTAGCCCCGGGCCGAACCCTTATAGCAATCAGCCCCAGCATTTT

clone_size: many
v_call: TRBV20-1
d_call: TRBD1
j_call: TRBJ2-7
cdr3_aa: CSARQGVYEQYF
cdr3_nt: TGCAGTGCTAGACAGGGGGTTTACGAGCAGTACTTC

clone_size: few
v_call: TRBV5-1
d_call: .
j_call: TRBJ2-1
cdr3_aa: CASSPGTGGGNNEQFF
cdr3_nt: TGCGCCAGCAGCCCGGGTACCGGAGGGGGCAACAATGAGCAGTTCTTC

clone_size: few
v_call: TRBV27
d_call: .
j_call: TRBJ1-4
cdr3_aa: CASSLFVDPNEKLFF
cdr3_nt: TGTGCCAGCAGTTTATTCGTAGACCCTAATGAAAAACTGTTTTTT

clone_size: many
v_call: TRBV5-1
d_call: TRBD2
j_call: TRBJ2-7
cdr3_aa: CASSLVGGREYEQYF
cdr3_nt: TGCGCCAGCAGCTTGGTGGGCGGGAGAGAATACGAGCAGTACTTC

clone_size: many
v_call: TRBV7-9
d_call: .
j_call: TRBJ2-1
cdr3_aa: CASSSRATEQFF
cdr3_nt: TGTGCCAGCAGCTCCAGAGCCACTGAGCAGTTCTTC

clone_size: few
v_call: TRBV25-1
d_call: .
j_call: TRBJ1-1
cdr3_aa: CASRAGQNTEAFF
cdr3_nt: TGTGCCAGCAGAGCTGGACAGAACACTGAAGCTTTCTTT

clone_size: .
v_call: TRBV5-1
d_call: .
j_call: TRBJ2-5
cdr3_aa: CASSLGQGVQTQYF
cdr3_nt: TGCGCCAGCAGCTTGGGTCAGGGTGTGCAGACCCAGTACTTC

clone_size: .
v_call: TRBV6-2/TRBV6-3
d_call: TRBD2
j_call: TRBJ2-1
cdr3_aa: CASSYEAGGGNEQFF
cdr3_nt: TGTGCCAGCAGTTACGAAGCGGGAGGCGGCAATGAGCAGTTCTTC

clone_size: .
v_call: TRBV7-2
d_call: .
j_call: TRBJ1-3
cdr3_aa: CASSLRVWTSSGNTIYF
cdr3_nt: TGTGCCAGCAGCTTAAGGGTCTGGACTTCGTCTGGAAACACCATATATTTT

clone_size: .
v_call: TRBV27
d_call: TRBD2
j_call: TRBJ2-7
cdr3_aa: CASTHTRLAGPSYEQYF
cdr3_nt: TGTGCCAGCACCCATACGCGGCTAGCGGGCCCCTCCTACGAGCAGTACTTC

clone_size: .
v_call: TRBV29-1
d_call: .
j_call: TRBJ2-7
cdr3_aa: CSVTEAGAYEQYF
cdr3_nt: TGCAGCGTAACAGAAGCAGGTGCCTACGAGCAGTACTTC

clone_size: many
v_call: TRBV29-1
d_call: TRBD2
j_call: TRBJ2-7
cdr3_aa: CSVGTSGYEQYF
cdr3_nt: TGCAGCGTGGGGACTAGCGGATACGAGCAGTACTTC

clone_size: once
v_call: TRBV14
d_call: .
j_call: TRBJ2-1
cdr3_aa: CASSQAGEVLF
cdr3_nt: TGTGCCAGCAGCCAAGCGGGAGAGGTGCTCTTC

clone_size: few
v_call: TRBV2
d_call: .
j_call: TRBJ2-1
cdr3_aa: CASSEKRAVRSYNEQFF
cdr3_nt: TGTGCCAGCAGTGAAAAGCGGGCGGTGCGCTCCTACAATGAGCAGTTCTTC

clone_size: .
v_call: TRBV7-6
d_call: TRBD1
j_call: TRBJ1-1
cdr3_aa: CASSSQGYTEAFF
cdr3_nt: TGTGCCAGCAGCTCACAGGGGTACACTGAAGCTTTCTTT

clone_size: .
v_call: TRBV12-3/TRBV12-4
d_call: TRBD1
j_call: TRBJ2-3
cdr3_aa: CASRQGQGAMTDTQYF
cdr3_nt: TGTGCCAGCAGGCAGGGACAGGGGGCGATGACAGATACGCAGTATTTT

clone_size: few
v_call: TRBV6-5
d_call: .
j_call: TRBJ1-1
cdr3_aa: CASSLQGRDTEAFF
cdr3_nt: TGTGCCAGCAGTTTACAGGGAAGGGACACTGAAGCTTTCTTT

clone_size: many
v_call: TRBV5-1
d_call: .
j_call: TRBJ2-3
cdr3_aa: CASSFSRTIGDTDTQYF
cdr3_nt: TGCGCCAGCAGCTTCTCCCGGACTATAGGCGACACAGATACGCAGTATTTT